This T cell receptor beta chain was captured by sequencing in a study of blood T cell repertoires in COVID-19. Study overall: The samples span acute and convalescent COVID-19 from the United States, Italy and Spain.

Measured with immunoSEQ multiplex PCR; TCRdb has only the in-frame clones, and not every one. This sample has almost 55,000 clones, with around 90% found just once. The origin of this receptor is a man aged 50-60 years with active COVID-19. Sequenced input: peripheral blood.

As DNA, the CDR3 is TGTGCCAGCAGCCAATCGGAAGGAGACAGGGCTGGAAGTCAGCCCCAGCATTTT. As protein: CASSQSEGDRAGSQPQHF. The V and J genes are TRBV16 and TRBJ1-5; TRBD1 agrees at 7 bases. Germline CDR1 KGHSY, CDR2 FQNENV. The CDR3 sequence is 18 residues long. The V segment lost 0 bases and the J segment 6 bases; nucleotides outside the gene matches: 14.